The present TCR beta chain was sequenced within a study of cytomegalovirus exposure and HLA in healthy donors. Findings and caveats of the study: In vitro checks showed that a few CMV-associated chains really do target CMV antigens.

V was clipped by 2 bases and J by 3 bases, with 11 bases between them. Germline V gives CDR1 MNHNY, CDR2 SVGAGI (reference sequence). The CDR3 consists of 15 residues. About this clone: Its target is unknown.

Separate from the roughly 720-subject first cohort, the approximately 130-subject validation cohort was the one that the donors belonged to. Data came from immunoSEQ multiplex PCR; TCRdb stores just in-frame clones and leaves some out. The sample includes 110,000 to 150,000 clones, roughly 90% of them seen just once. V gene TRBV6-6 combines with J gene TRBJ2-1, with D possibly matching TRBD2 (5 bases). Sample: PBMCs. The sequence derives from a man aged 18 to 29 in good health and CMV-seronegative. CDR3 loop: CASSYASPLYNEQFF. CDR3 nucleotides: TGTGCCAGCAGTTACGCTAGCCCCCTCTACAATGAGCAGTTCTTC.